By proportion, the clone carrying this TCR beta chain is large (0.1 to 1%). Its antigen is as yet unknown. The TRBV12-4/TRBJ1-2 clonotypes were amplified using barcode primers with ligated adaptors. In TCRdb, the multiplex PCR reads were re-called with MiXCR into one record per CDR3 protein. The table records roughly 900 distinct CDR3 sequences, roughly 20% of them present only once. Study results and limitations: Naive CD4+ cells shared approximately 12% of tumor Treg sequences. Tumor Tregs overlapped most with tumor, then blood, naive CD4+ cells. The TCR gene usage of tumor memory CD4+ T cells clustered together with blood and lymph node memory CD4+ cells and with lymph node naive CD4+ cells.

Tregs were sorted as CD4+CD25+CD127-/low cells. The V and J ends lost 5 bases and 5 bases respectively, with 15 bases between them. The CDR3 is 14 residues long. This receptor was identified in a female donor with breast cancer. The sample taken for sequencing was Tregs sorted from blood. V and J are TRBV12-3 or TRBV12-4 and TRBJ1-2; D call uncertain. As DNA, the CDR3 is TGTGCCAGCAGTCCGGGAGACGGAGTTTATGGCTACACCTTC. Protein sequence: CASSPGDGVYGYTF.